The clone carrying this T cell receptor (beta chain) was counted ten times or more. Sequence at one end of the junction differs from germline and may be a read error. This entry comes from a study of T cells in Graves' hyperthyroidism and ophthalmopathy. Amplified TCR beta CDR3 regions came from RNA transcripts. TCR CDR3 underwent first-round RT-PCR with the HTBI primer set. One entry per CDR3 protein, called by TCRdb with MiXCR from the multiplex PCR reads. The sample carries 360,000 or so distinct CDR3 sequences, approximately 18% recorded once. The CDR3 runs 15 residues. The germline V gene has CDR1 SGHTA and CDR2 FQGNSA.

The sample comprised blood. This clonotype was sampled from a woman in her thirties or forties with Graves' ophthalmopathy. V usage is TRBV7-2 and J usage is TRBJ1-5; no reliable D call. Here the CDR3 DNA reads TGTGCCACCAGCTTCGAAGCCCTTAGCAATCAGCCCCAGCATTTT. Protein sequence: CATSFEALSNQPQHF. The full variable domain, completed using reference TRBV7-2 and TRBJ1-5, is GAGVSQSPSNKVTEKGKDVELRCDPISGHTALYWYRQSLGQGLEFLIYFQGNSAPDKSGLPSDRFSAERTGGSVSTLTIQRTQQEDSAVYLCATSFEALSNQPQHFGDGTRLSIL.